This T cell receptor beta chain was sequenced in a study of CD8+ T cells in alopecia areata. cDNA serving as the sequencing template came from extracted, reverse transcribed RNA. TCRdb's copy holds only in-frame clones and misses some; the assay was immunoSEQ multiplex PCR. The table has around 100,000 clones, 55% to 60% seen once. Treatment specified: oral pan-JAK inhibitor, 5-10 mg twice daily. This CDR3 spans 13 amino acids. Germline V gene sequence: CDR1 KGHSH, CDR2 LQKENI. Trimming cost V 3 bases and J 10 bases, with 10 bases left between them. The sequence came from a human donor with alopecia areata. The V gene is TRBV18, the J gene TRBJ1-6; D perhaps matches TRBD1 (5 bases). The material was CD4+ T cells sorted from blood, obtained at week 24, from a patient treated with tofacitinib. For the CDR3, the DNA is TGTGCCAGCTCACCCCAACAGGAATCACCCCTCCACTTT. Translation: CASSPQQESPLHF.